The count of the clone carrying this T cell receptor beta chain is one. The data were produced by immunoSEQ multiplex PCR, yet TCRdb's version contains in-frame clones alone and is incomplete. The sample has some 220,000 clones; 85% to 90% are singletons. Participants' reported clinical history set cohort assignment. The sample belongs to a study of blood T cell repertoires in COVID-19. The CDR3 has 15 amino acids. Trimming cost V 4 bases and J 6 bases; bases outside gene matches: 5. Per germline, CDR1 SNHLY and CDR2 FYNNEI. This receptor was identified in a woman under 30 in a cohort exposed to, infected with or recovered from COVID-19 (not recorded which). The sequenced material came from PBMCs or T cells enriched from blood (not recorded which). This chain links TRBV2 with TRBJ1-5; 11 positions agree with TRBD1. As DNA, the CDR3 is TGTGCCAGCAGTGGGGTAGGGACAGGGGGTCAGCCCCAGCATTTT. It is translated as CASSGVGTGGQPQHF.